The source of this T cell receptor beta chain is a study of graft-versus-host responses after intestinal transplantation (dated by TCRdb to the early 2020s). Describing the broader study: Recipients received multivisceral, liver-intestinal, or isolated intestinal transplants. Of the 20 to 30 intestinal transplant recipients enrolled in the cohort, one of whom was a retransplant, a few patients without pretransplant specimens were excluded. A peak of at least 4% donor T cells among recipient peripheral blood mononuclear cells was the definition used for donor T cell macrochimerism. Instead of going to the commercial service, samples from a few later patients were sequenced in-house on an Illumina MiSeq and processed with MiXCR. Every recipient was given anti-thymocyte globulin induction, then maintenance tacrolimus and steroids for about three years. Alloreactive clones were identified by sequencing pre-transplant mixed lymphocyte reaction products and comparing them with unstimulated pre-transplant donor and recipient T cells. Graft-versus-host and host-versus-graft alloreactive T cell clones were tracked in the graft, circulation and bone marrow after intestinal transplantation using bulk TCR-beta CDR3 sequencing. Points the paper makes about the study in general: Patients with donor T cell macrochimerism had high GvH to HvG T cell clonal ratios in their allografts. Early after transplant, peak levels of circulating GvH clones were associated with declines in HvG clones. GvH clones were detected in recipient bone marrow, and some appeared earlier in ileal mucosa or blood, consistent with an intestinal mucosal origin. The relatively low number and heterogeneity of intestinal transplant patients limited the conclusions.

In the first month after transplant, blood samples were collected up to 4 times, and after that at least monthly when available. A remark on this clone: Its target antigen remains unknown. No base qualities exist here, and no much larger clone lies one base off it.

Trimming costs V 5 bases and J 9 bases, and their ends lie 13 bases apart. The CDR3 runs 12 amino acids, cysteine and phenylalanine included. This entry keeps only the CDR3 DNA: 36 bases, framed from base 1. The CDR1 and CDR2 encoded by the germline V gene are MNHEY and SVGAGI. Preparation of the library involved the immunoSEQ multiplex PCR assay. Adaptive Biotechnologies carried out high-throughput TCR-beta CDR3 sequencing of genomic DNA for most patients. The authors' analysis ran thus. TCR sequencing data were retrieved from Adaptive's ImmunoSEQ software for 15 to 20 patients, whereas a few other patients were processed with MiXCR and VDJtools. CDR3 nucleotide sequences shared by donor and recipient were removed because the origin of these sequences could not be assigned. At least 2-fold expansion over unstimulated cells and a minimum CFSE-low frequency of 0.002% (template counts) or 0.001% (read counts) were required for clones to be classified as alloreactive. Clones detected in sequenced pre-transplant spleen, lymph node, or MLR CFSE-low populations of the donor or recipient were defined as mappable. The cumulative frequency of alloreactive clones was calculated as a percentage of all sequences, weighted by copy number. TCRdb retrieved this table from immuneACCESS and kept in-frame rearrangements only. Not all clones are present; in checked studies, unresolved V genes account for under half, and no reason is known for the remainder. V, J and clone size are those of that table, while D and trimming were read from the DNA. The sample profile shows some 46,000 clones; about 93% of them were found once. 5% to 7% of the sample is taken by the ten largest.

The receptor chain draws on TRBV6-5 and TRBJ1-2; possibly the D gene is TRBD1, per 5 matching bases. This sequence was found in a human patient who received an intestinal transplant, so some T cells may come from the graft donor. Source: PBMCs, taken 750 to 800 days after a first intestinal transplant, on the day of a second. CDR3 loop: CASSELTVSYTF. The nucleotides read TGTGCCAGCAGTGAGTTGACAGTTAGCTACACCTTC.